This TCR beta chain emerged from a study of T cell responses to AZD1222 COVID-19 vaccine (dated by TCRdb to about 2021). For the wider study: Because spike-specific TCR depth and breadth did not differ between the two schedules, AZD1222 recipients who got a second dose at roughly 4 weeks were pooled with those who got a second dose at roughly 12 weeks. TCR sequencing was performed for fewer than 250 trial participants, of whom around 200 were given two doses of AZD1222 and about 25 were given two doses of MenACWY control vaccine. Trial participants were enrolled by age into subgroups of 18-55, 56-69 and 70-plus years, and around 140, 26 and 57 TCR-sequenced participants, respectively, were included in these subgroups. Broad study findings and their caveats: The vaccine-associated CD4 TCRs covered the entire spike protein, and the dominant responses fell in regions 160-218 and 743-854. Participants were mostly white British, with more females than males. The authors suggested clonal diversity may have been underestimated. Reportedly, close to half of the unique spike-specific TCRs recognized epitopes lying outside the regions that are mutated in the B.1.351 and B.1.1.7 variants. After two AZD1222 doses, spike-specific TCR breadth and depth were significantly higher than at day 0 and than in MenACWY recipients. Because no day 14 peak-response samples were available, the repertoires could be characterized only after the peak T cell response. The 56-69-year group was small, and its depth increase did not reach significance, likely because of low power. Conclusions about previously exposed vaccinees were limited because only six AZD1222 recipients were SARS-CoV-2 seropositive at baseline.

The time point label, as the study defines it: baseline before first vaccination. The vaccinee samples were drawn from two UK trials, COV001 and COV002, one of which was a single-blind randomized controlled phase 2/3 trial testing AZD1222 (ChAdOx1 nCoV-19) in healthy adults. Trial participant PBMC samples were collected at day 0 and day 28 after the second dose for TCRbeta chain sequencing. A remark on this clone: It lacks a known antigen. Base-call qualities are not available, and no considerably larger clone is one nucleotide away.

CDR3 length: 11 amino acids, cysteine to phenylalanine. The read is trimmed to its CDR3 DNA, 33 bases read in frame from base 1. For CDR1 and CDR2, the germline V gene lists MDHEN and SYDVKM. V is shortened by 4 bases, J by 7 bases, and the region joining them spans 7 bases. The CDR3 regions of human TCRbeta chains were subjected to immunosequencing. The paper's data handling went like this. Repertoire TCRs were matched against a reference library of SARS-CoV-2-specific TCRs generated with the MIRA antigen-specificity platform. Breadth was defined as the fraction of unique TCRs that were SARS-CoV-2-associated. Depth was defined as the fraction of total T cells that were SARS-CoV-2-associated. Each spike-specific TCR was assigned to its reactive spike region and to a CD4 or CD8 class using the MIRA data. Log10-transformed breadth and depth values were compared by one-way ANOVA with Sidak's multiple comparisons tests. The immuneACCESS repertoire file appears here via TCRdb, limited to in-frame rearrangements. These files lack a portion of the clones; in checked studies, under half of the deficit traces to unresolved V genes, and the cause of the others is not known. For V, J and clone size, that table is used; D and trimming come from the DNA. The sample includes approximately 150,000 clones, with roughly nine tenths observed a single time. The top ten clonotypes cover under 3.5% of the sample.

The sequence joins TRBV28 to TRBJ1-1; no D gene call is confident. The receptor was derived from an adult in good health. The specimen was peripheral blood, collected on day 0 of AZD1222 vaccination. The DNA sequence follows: TGTGCCAGCAGTTGGTTCGGTGAAGCTTTCTTT. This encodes CASSWFGEAFF.